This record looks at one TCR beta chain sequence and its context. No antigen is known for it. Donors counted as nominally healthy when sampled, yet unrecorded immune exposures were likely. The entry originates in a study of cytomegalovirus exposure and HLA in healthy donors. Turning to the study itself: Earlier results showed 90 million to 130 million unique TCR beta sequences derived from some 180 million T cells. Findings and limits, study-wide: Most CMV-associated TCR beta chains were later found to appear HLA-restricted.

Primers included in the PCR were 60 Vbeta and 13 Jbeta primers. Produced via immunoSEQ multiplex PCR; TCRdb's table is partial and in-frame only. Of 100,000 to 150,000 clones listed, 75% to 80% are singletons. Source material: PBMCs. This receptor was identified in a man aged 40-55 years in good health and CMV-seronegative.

The CDR3 nucleotides read TGTGCCAGCAGCTTAGAGGGGAATGAAAAACTGTTTTTT. As protein: CASSLEGNEKLFF. V gene TRBV7-9 combines with J gene TRBJ1-4; D is perhaps TRBD1 (5 bases). There are 13 residues in the CDR3. Germline V gene data show CDR1 as SEHNR and CDR2 as FQNEAQ (reference sequence). Trimming cost V 1 base and J 5 bases, with 5 bases left between them.